The 9 T cell receptor beta chains in this list originate from one sample, sequenced in a study of blood T cell repertoires in COVID-19. The method was immunoSEQ multiplex PCR; TCRdb's version includes in-frame clones alone and lacks a portion of them. The sample lists around 150,000 clones; roughly four fifths were seen once. The material sequenced was peripheral blood. The source of these receptors is a woman aged 80 or over with acute or convalescent COVID-19.

This chain uses TRBV5-4 with TRBJ1-1; D is undetermined. The CDR3 contains 16 residues. Germline V gives CDR1 SGHNT, CDR2 YYREEE (reference sequence). The germline V and J ends were trimmed by 0 bases and 5 bases, with 17 bases remaining between them. The CDR3 protein is CASSLAGNNWRTEAFF. CDR3 DNA sequence: TGTGCCAGCAGCTTGGCCGGGAATAACTGGAGAACTGAAGCTTTCTTT.

This clone has more than one count but fewer than ten. The chain is built from TRBV29-1 and TRBJ2-1; 7 nucleotides agree with TRBD2. V lost 6 bases, J lost 2 bases, and 7 bases stayed unmatched. The CDR3 spans 14 residues. Germline assignment: CDR1 SQVTM and CDR2 ANQGSEA. CDR3: CSVPSGATYNEQFF. The CDR3 DNA reads TGCAGCGTCCCTAGCGGAGCGACCTACAATGAGCAGTTCTTC.

V is TRBV19 and J is TRBJ1-5, with unresolved D. The germline V gene has CDR1 LNHDA and CDR2 SQIVND (reference sequence). This CDR3 is 12 amino acids long. Trimming left V 5 bases short and J 9 bases short, with 11 bases between. The CDR3 nucleotides are TGTGCCAGTAGTCCAAGTGGAGTGCCCCAGCATTTT. Its translation is CASSPSGVPQHF.

The chain combines TRBV3-1 (or the pseudogene TRBV3-2) with TRBJ2-3; no reliable D call. Trimming removed 1 base at V and 4 bases at J, with 15 bases between. Germline V gives CDR1 LGHDT, CDR2 YNNKEL (reference sequence). CDR3 length equals 16 residues. CDR3 region: CASSQGPARGPDTQYF. Here the CDR3 DNA reads TGTGCCAGCAGCCAAGGTCCAGCGCGAGGTCCAGATACGCAGTATTTT.

The V and J genes are TRBV7-6 and TRBJ2-1, with TRBD2 matching over 9 bases. Germline V gene sequence: CDR1 SGHVS, CDR2 FNYEAQ. V lost 0 bases, J lost 5 bases, and 8 bases stayed unmatched. The length of the CDR3 is 17 residues. Here the CDR3 reads CASSLANRLAGNNEQFF. Written as DNA, the CDR3 is TGTGCCAGCAGCTTAGCTAATAGGCTAGCGGGAAACAATGAGCAGTTCTTC. Filled out from reference TRBV7-6 and TRBJ2-1, the complete variable domain reads GAGVSQSPRYKVTKRGQDVALRCDPISGHVSLYWYRQALGQGPEFLTYFNYEAQQDKSGLPNDRFSAERPEGSISTLTIQRTEQRDSAMYRCASSLANRLAGNNEQFFGPGTRLTVL.

This clone was picked up a small number of times. V usage is TRBV30 and J usage is TRBJ1-1, with 7 bases that match TRBD1. This CDR3 has 15 amino acids. With V trimmed by 2 bases and J by 3 bases, 9 bases remained unmatched. Germline V lookup: CDR1 GTSNPN, CDR2 SVGIG (reference sequence). The CDR3 is CAWSLGTAGHTEAFF. The CDR3 region has the DNA TGTGCCTGGAGTCTGGGGACAGCGGGTCACACTGAAGCTTTCTTT. The whole variable domain, remainder taken from reference TRBV30 and TRBJ1-1, is SQTIHQWPATLVQPVGSPLSLECTVEGTSNPNLYWYRQAAGRGLQLLFYSVGIGQISSEVPQNLSASRPQDRQFILSSKKLLLSDSGFYLCAWSLGTAGHTEAFFGQGTRLTVV.

This CDR3 reads CASSFPEGGNYGYTF. CDR3 DNA: TGTGCCAGCAGCTTCCCGGAGGGCGGGAACTATGGCTACACCTTC. The rearrangement joins TRBV5-4 to TRBJ1-2; D gene unclear. This CDR3 has 15 amino acids. CDR1 and CDR2 from the germline V gene are SGHNT and YYREEE (reference sequence). Trimming cost V 2 bases and J 2 bases, with 13 bases left between them.

The V and J genes are TRBV9 and TRBJ2-1, with 9 bases fitting TRBD2. The germline V gene has CDR1 SGDLS and CDR2 YYNGEE. The CDR3 totals 15 residues. V shed 3 bases and J 7 bases; nucleotides not matched to a gene: 8. In DNA, the CDR3 is TGTGCCAGCAGCGACCGGACTAGCGCGCCAAATGAGCAGTTCTTC. Protein product: CASSDRTSAPNEQFF.

The CDR3 nucleotides are TGTGCCAGCAGACCGAGAGGGATTGGCTTCACAGATACGCAGTATTTT. It specifies CASRPRGIGFTDTQYF. The rearrangement joins TRBV2 to TRBJ2-3, with a possible D match to TRBD2 (5 bases). The CDR3 runs 16 residues. Trimming took off 6 bases at V and 2 bases at J, with 18 bases between the two ends. Germline V gene data show CDR1 as SNHLY and CDR2 as FYNNEI.